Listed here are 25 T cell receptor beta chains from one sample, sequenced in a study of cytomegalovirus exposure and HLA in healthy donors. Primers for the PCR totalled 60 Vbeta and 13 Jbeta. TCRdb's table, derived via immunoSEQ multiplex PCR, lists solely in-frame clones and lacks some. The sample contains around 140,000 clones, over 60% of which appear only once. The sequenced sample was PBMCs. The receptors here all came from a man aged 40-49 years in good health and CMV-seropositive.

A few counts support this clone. The CDR3 sequence is CSVESGGETQYF. The CDR3 DNA reads TGCAGCGTTGAAAGCGGGGGAGAGACCCAGTACTTC. V and J are TRBV29-1 and TRBJ2-5, with 8 positions matching TRBD2. Per the germline V gene, CDR1 is SQVTM and CDR2 is ANQGSEA. The CDR3 consists of 12 residues. V was pared by 2 bases and J by 4 bases, with 0 bases of the junction left unmatched.

CDR3 residues: CASSVGEGRDTQYF. The CDR3, as DNA: TGTGCCAGCAGCGTAGGGGAGGGTAGAGATACGCAGTATTTT. V gene TRBV9 combines with J gene TRBJ2-3, with 7 nucleotides matching TRBD2. Germline lookup yields CDR1 SGDLS and CDR2 YYNGEE. J gave up 5 bases and V 0 bases, and 3 bases lay outside the gene matches. The CDR3 runs to 14 residues.

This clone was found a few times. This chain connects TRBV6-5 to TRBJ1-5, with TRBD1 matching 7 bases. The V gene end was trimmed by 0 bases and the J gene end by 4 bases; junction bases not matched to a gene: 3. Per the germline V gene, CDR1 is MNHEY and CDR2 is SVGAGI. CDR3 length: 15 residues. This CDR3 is CASSYSGQNNQPQHF. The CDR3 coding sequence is TGTGCCAGCAGTTACTCGGGACAGAATAATCAGCCCCAGCATTTT.

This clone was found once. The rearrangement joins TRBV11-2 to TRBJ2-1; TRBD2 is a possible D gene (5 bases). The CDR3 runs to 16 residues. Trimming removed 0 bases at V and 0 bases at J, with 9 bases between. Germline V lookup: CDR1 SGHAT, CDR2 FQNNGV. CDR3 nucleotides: TGTGCCAGCAGCTTAGATCTAGCTTTCTCCTACAATGAGCAGTTCTTC. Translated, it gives CASSLDLAFSYNEQFF. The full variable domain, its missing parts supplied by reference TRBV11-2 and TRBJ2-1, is EAGVAQSPRYKIIEKRQSVAFWCNPISGHATLYWYQQILGQGPKLLIQFQNNGVVDDSQLPKDRFSAERLKGVDSTLKIQPAKLEDSAVYLCASSLDLAFSYNEQFFGPGTRLTVL.

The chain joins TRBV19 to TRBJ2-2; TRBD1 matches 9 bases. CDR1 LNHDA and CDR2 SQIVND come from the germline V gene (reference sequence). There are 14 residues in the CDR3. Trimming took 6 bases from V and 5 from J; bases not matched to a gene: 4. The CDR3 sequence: CASRTGGSTGELFF. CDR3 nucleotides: TGTGCCAGTAGAACAGGGGGCTCGACCGGGGAGCTGTTTTTT.

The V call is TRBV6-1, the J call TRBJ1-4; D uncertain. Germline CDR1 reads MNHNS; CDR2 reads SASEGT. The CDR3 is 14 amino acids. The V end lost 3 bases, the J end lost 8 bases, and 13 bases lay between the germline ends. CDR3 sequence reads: CASSDLAPTEKLFF. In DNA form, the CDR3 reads TGTGCCAGCAGTGATTTGGCACCCACCGAAAAACTGTTTTTT.

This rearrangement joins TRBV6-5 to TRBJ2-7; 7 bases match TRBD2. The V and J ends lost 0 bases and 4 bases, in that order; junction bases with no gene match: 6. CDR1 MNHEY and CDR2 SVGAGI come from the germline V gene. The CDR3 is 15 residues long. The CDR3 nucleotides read TGTGCCAGCAGTTACTCGACCGGGGGGAAGTACGAGCAGTACTTC. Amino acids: CASSYSTGGKYEQYF.

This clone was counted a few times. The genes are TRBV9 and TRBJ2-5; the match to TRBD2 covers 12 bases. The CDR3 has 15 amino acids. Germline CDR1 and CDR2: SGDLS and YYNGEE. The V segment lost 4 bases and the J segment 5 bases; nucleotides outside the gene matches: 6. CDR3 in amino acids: CASSSGTSGYETQYF. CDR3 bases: TGTGCCAGCAGCTCCGGGACTAGCGGGTACGAGACCCAGTACTTC.

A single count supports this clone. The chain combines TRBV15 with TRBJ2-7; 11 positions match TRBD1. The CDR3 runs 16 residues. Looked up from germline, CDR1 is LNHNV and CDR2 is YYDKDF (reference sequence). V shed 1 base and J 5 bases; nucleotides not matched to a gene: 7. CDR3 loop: CATSRVWGTGGHEQYF. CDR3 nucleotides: TGTGCCACCAGCAGAGTTTGGGGGACAGGGGGACACGAGCAGTACTTC.

CDR3: CASSLGLAGMTDTQYF. The CDR3 nucleotides read TGCGCCAGCAGCTTGGGATTAGCGGGAATGACAGATACGCAGTATTTT. The chain joins TRBV5-1 to TRBJ2-3, with 8 bases aligning to TRBD2. This CDR3 spans 16 amino acids. Losses at the gene ends were 0 bases for V and 3 bases for J; bases not matched to a gene: 6. Per the germline V gene, CDR1 is SGHRS and CDR2 is YFSETQ.

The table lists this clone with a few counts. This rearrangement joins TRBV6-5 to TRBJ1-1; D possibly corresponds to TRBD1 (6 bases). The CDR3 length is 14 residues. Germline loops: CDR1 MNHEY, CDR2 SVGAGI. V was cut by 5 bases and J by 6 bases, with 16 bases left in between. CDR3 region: CASSELRQVPEAFF. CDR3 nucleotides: TGTGCCAGCAGTGAACTTAGACAGGTGCCTGAAGCTTTCTTT.

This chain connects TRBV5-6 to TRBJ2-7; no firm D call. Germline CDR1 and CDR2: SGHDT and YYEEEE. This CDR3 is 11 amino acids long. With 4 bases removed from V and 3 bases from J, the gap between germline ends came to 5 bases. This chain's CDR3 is CASSPFYEQYF. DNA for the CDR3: TGTGCCAGCAGCCCGTTCTACGAGCAGTACTTC.

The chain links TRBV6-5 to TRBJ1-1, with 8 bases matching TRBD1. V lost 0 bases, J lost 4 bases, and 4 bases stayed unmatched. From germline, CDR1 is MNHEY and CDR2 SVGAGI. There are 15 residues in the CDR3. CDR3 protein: CASSYSRTGSTEAFF. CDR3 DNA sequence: TGTGCCAGCAGTTACTCGAGGACAGGGAGCACTGAAGCTTTCTTT.

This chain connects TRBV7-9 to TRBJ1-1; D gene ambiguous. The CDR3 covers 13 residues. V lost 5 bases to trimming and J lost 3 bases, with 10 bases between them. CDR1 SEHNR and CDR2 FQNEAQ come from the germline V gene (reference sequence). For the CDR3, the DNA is TGTGCCAGCAGCCAATCAGTGGACACTGAAGCTTTCTTT. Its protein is CASSQSVDTEAFF.

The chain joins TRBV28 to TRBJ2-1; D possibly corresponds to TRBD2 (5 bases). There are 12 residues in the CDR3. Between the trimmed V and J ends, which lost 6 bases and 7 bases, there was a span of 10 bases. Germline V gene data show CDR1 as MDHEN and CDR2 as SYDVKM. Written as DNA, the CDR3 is TGTGCCAGCAGGCCCGGGGAGAATGAGCAGTTCTTC. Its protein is CASRPGENEQFF.

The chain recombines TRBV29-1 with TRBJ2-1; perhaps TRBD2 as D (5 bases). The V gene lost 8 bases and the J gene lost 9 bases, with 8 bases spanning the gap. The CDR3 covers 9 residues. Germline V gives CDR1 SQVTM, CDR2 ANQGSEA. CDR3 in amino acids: CSPRVEQFF. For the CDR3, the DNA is TGCAGCCCGAGGGTTGAGCAGTTCTTC.

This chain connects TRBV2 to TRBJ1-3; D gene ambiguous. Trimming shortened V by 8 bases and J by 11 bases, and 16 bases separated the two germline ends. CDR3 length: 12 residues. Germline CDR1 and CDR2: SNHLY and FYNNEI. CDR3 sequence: CASCREVNAIYF. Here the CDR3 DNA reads TGTGCCAGCTGTCGAGAGGTGAACGCCATATATTTT.

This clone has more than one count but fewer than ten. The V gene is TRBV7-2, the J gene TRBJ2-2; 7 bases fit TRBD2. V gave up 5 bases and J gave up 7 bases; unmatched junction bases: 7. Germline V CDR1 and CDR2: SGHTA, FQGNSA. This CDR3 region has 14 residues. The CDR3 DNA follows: TGTGCCAGCAGCCCCCAGACTAGCCACGGGGAGCTGTTTTTT. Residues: CASSPQTSHGELFF.

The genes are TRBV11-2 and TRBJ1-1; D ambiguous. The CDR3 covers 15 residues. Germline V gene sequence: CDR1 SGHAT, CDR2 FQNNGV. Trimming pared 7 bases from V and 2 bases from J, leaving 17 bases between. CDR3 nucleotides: TGTGCCAGCACTCCTAGGAAGCCTGTAAACACTGAAGCTTTCTTT. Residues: CASTPRKPVNTEAFF.

CDR3 loop: CASRRAGPTDTQYF. CDR3 in DNA: TGTGCCAGCAGGCGAGCGGGGCCCACAGATACGCAGTATTTT. The chain carries TRBV6-6 and TRBJ2-3, with 7 bases aligning to TRBD2. CDR3 size: 14 residues. The germline CDR1 and CDR2 sequences are MNHNY and SVGAGI (reference sequence). With V trimmed by 6 bases and J by 2 bases, 5 bases remained unmatched.

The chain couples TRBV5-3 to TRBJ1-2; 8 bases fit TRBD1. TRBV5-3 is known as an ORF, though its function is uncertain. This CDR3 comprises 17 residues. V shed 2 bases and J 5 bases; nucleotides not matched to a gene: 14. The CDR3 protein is CARSFSKPTGAPYGYTF. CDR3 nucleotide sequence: TGTGCCAGAAGCTTTTCAAAACCGACAGGGGCCCCTTATGGCTACACCTTC.

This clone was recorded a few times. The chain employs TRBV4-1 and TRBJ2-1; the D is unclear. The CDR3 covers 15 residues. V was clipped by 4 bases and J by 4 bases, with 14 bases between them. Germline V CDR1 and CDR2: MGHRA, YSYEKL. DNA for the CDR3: TGCGCCAGCAGCCCCCCATCCGAACTGTACAATGAGCAGTTCTTC. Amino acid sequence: CASSPPSELYNEQFF.

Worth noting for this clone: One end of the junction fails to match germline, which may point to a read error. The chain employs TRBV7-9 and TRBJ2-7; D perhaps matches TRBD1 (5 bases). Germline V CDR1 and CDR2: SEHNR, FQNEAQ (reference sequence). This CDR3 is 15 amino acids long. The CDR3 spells CSSSSGPRGSYEQYF. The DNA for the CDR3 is TGTTCCAGCAGCTCAGGGCCTAGGGGTTCCTACGAGCAGTACTTC.

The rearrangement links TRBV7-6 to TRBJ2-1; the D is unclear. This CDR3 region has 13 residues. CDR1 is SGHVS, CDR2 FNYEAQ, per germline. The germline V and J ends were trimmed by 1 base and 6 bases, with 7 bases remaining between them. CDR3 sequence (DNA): TGTGCCAGCAGCTTAGGGGTAGCCAATGAGCAGTTCTTC. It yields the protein CASSLGVANEQFF.

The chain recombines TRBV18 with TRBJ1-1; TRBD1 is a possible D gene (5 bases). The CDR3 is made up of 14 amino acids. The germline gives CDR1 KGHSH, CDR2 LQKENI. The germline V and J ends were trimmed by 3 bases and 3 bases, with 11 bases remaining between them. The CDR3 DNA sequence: TGTGCCAGCTCACCGGGGGGTCAGGACACTGAAGCTTTCTTT. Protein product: CASSPGGQDTEAFF.